A single sample is the source of the 25 T cell receptor beta chains below, sequenced in a study of blood T cell repertoires in COVID-19. TCRdb's table, derived via immunoSEQ multiplex PCR, lists solely in-frame clones and lacks some. The data contain 250,000 to 350,000 clones, around 87% of them seen just once; the ten biggest clones take up roughly 7.1%. What was sequenced was peripheral blood. These receptors were taken from a woman aged 50 to 60 who had recovered from COVID-19.

V usage is TRBV5-4 and J usage is TRBJ2-1; D perhaps matches TRBD1 (5 bases). Trimming shortened V by 5 bases and J by 7 bases, and 19 bases separated the two germline ends. The germline CDR1 and CDR2 sequences are SGHNT and YYREEE (reference sequence). The CDR3 is 15 amino acids. CDR3 sequence (DNA): TGTGCCAGCAGGCCCCCTCCGGGCAGGGAAAATGAGCAGTTCTTC. Encoded protein: CASRPPPGRENEQFF.

The chain has TRBV7-2 and TRBJ2-7; 7 bases line up with TRBD1. With V trimmed by 1 base and J by 6 bases, 9 bases remained unmatched. This CDR3 contains 15 residues. From germline, CDR1 is SGHTA and CDR2 FQGNSA. CDR3 region: CASSLEGQPDLEQYF. The CDR3 nucleotides are TGTGCCAGCAGCTTAGAGGGACAGCCTGATCTCGAGCAGTACTTC.

The J gene is TRBJ1-1, the V gene TRBV28; TRBD1 matches at 7 bases. CDR3 length equals 13 residues. CDR1 MDHEN and CDR2 SYDVKM come from the germline V gene. V lost 2 bases, J lost 4 bases, and 1 base stayed unmatched. The CDR3 sequence is CASSLGDSTEAFF. The CDR3 DNA follows: TGTGCCAGCAGTTTAGGGGACAGCACTGAAGCTTTCTTT.

This chain joins TRBV4-1 and TRBJ2-2; 9 nucleotides agree with TRBD2. Trimming at V came to 8 bases and at J to 0 bases, leaving 16 bases not matched to a gene. CDR1 and CDR2 from the germline V gene are MGHRA and YSYEKL. The CDR3 spans 19 residues. The CDR3, as DNA: TGCGCCAGCCAGCGAATCTTCTTCCGACTAGCGGCGAACACCGGGGAGCTGTTTTTT. This codes for CASQRIFFRLAANTGELFF.

J is TRBJ2-7 and V is TRBV7-2; 7 bases match TRBD2. Germline values: CDR1 SGHTA, CDR2 FQGNSA. This CDR3 comprises 14 residues. J lost 3 bases, V lost 4 bases, and 6 bases had no gene match. The DNA of the CDR3 is TGTGCCAGCAGCTCGGGACTAAATTTCTACGAGCAGTACTTC. It translates to CASSSGLNFYEQYF. The variable domain in full, with the rest retrieved from reference TRBV7-2 and TRBJ2-7, is GAGVSQSPSNKVTEKGKDVELRCDPISGHTALYWYRQSLGQGLEFLIYFQGNSAPDKSGLPSDRFSAERTGGSVSTLTIQRTQQEDSAVYLCASSSGLNFYEQYFGPGTRLTVT.

This clone appeared a single time. V usage is TRBV19 and J usage is TRBJ1-6, with 7 bases matching TRBD1. The length of the CDR3 is 17 residues. The trim removed 3 bases at V and 5 bases at J, leaving 10 bases unmatched. Germline V gene data show CDR1 as LNHDA and CDR2 as SQIVND (reference sequence). CDR3 sequence: CASSMGRGKRDNSPLHF. The CDR3 DNA is TGTGCCAGTAGTATGGGCAGGGGGAAAAGGGATAATTCACCCCTCCACTTT.

This clone is a singleton in its sample. V usage is TRBV5-1 and J usage is TRBJ1-1, with a tentative D call TRBD1 (5 bases). The CDR3 contains 13 residues. Trimming pared 7 bases from V and 4 bases from J, leaving 14 bases between. CDR1 SGHRS and CDR2 YFSETQ come from the germline V gene. The chain's CDR3 is CASGARRGTEAFF. The CDR3 DNA follows: TGCGCCAGCGGGGCGAGACGTGGCACTGAAGCTTTCTTT.

This chain joins TRBV19 and TRBJ1-3; D gene unclear. Germline V gene lookup returns CDR1 LNHDA and CDR2 SQIVND (reference sequence). Deletions cut 5 bases from V and 2 bases from J, with 19 bases between. The CDR3 runs 17 residues. The CDR3 nucleotides are TGTGCCAGTAGTGCCTATTCGGTGGGGAGCACTGGAAACACCATATATTTT. Protein sequence: CASSAYSVGSTGNTIYF. The variable domain in full, with the rest retrieved from reference TRBV19 and TRBJ1-3, is DGGITQSPKYLFRKEGQNVTLSCEQNLNHDAMYWYRQDPGQGLRLIYYSQIVNDFQKGDIAEGYSVSREKKESFPLTVTSAQKNPTAFYLCASSAYSVGSTGNTIYFGEGSWLTVV.

The J gene is TRBJ2-5, the V gene TRBV23-1; 10 positions agree with TRBD1. TRBV23-1 is filed as an ORF, its function uncertain. CDR3 size: 14 residues. V trimming: 9 bases; J trimming: 4 bases; junction bases outside the gene matches: 8. DNA of the CDR3: TGCGCCAGGGGACAGGGGACCTGGGGAGAGACCCAGTACTTC. This translates into CARGQGTWGETQYF.

This chain joins TRBV15 and TRBJ2-7; 7 bases are a match to TRBD1. This CDR3 contains 13 residues. The germline CDR1 and CDR2 sequences are LNHNV and YYDKDF (reference sequence). J was trimmed by 1 base and V by 8 bases; bases with no gene match: 5. The CDR3: CATRQGESYEQYF. The CDR3 bases are TGTGCCACCCGACAGGGTGAGTCCTACGAGCAGTACTTC.

This CDR3 is CASSFASGGASDTQYF. CDR3 sequence (DNA): TGTGCCAGCAGCTTCGCTAGCGGGGGGGCCTCAGATACGCAGTATTTT. The chain has TRBV7-2 and TRBJ2-3; 12 nucleotides line up with TRBD2. CDR3 length equals 16 residues. CDR1 SGHTA and CDR2 FQGNSA come from the germline V gene. V lost 3 bases and J lost 4; bases outside the gene matches: 5.

The chain employs TRBV28 and TRBJ2-3; 12 positions match TRBD2. J gave up 4 bases and V 3 bases, and 5 bases lay outside the gene matches. This CDR3 contains 16 residues. From germline, CDR1 is MDHEN and CDR2 SYDVKM. Here the CDR3 reads CASSFPSGGAADTQYF. CDR3 DNA sequence: TGTGCCAGCAGTTTCCCTAGCGGGGGGGCGGCAGATACGCAGTATTTT.

The V and J genes are TRBV7-8 and TRBJ1-1; 7 positions match TRBD1. V gave up 5 bases and J gave up 1 base; unmatched junction bases: 4. Looked up from germline, CDR1 is SGHVS and CDR2 is FQNEAQ. This CDR3 is 14 amino acids long. DNA of the CDR3: TGTGCCAGCAGCCCAAGGACAGGGAACACTGAAGCTTTCTTT. It translates to CASSPRTGNTEAFF.

This chain connects TRBV20-1 to TRBJ2-3; 9 nucleotides line up with TRBD1. The V segment lost 3 bases and the J segment 4 bases; nucleotides outside the gene matches: 8. The CDR3 consists of 15 residues. The germline V gene has CDR1 DFQATT and CDR2 SNEGSKA (reference sequence). In nucleotides, the CDR3 is TGCAGTGCTAGTATCGGGACAGGGAGCCCAGATACGCAGTATTTT. Its translation: CSASIGTGSPDTQYF.

J is TRBJ2-7 and V is TRBV10-3, with 10 bases that match TRBD1. The V gene's germline CDR1 is ENHRY and CDR2 SYGVKD. This CDR3 has 15 amino acids. Trimming cost V 6 bases and J 0 bases; bases outside gene matches: 5. The CDR3 DNA sequence: TGTGCCATCAGGTCCGGGACAGGGGACTCCTACGAGCAGTACTTC. Its translation: CAIRSGTGDSYEQYF.

This clone has only a few counts. This chain links TRBV2 with TRBJ1-1; no definite D call. Germline V gene data show CDR1 as SNHLY and CDR2 as FYNNEI. V lost 9 bases and J 8 bases, leaving 22 bases between the germline ends. The CDR3 totals 14 residues. Here the CDR3 DNA reads TGTGCCAGGAGGGAGGGAGGAGCCGTCGGGGAAGCTTTCTTT. This codes for CARREGGAVGEAFF.

This clone appeared a single time. The chain couples TRBV25-1 to TRBJ1-2; 11 bases agree with TRBD1. V shed 3 bases, J shed 4 bases, and the junction held 4 bases outside the gene matches. Per germline, CDR1 MGHDK and CDR2 SYGVNS. The CDR3 loop spans 15 amino acids. CDR3 in amino acids: CASSDGQGAFYGYTF. The CDR3 DNA reads as TGTGCCAGCAGTGACGGACAGGGGGCATTCTATGGCTACACCTTC.

The chain carries TRBV9 and TRBJ2-6; 9 bases fit TRBD1. The trim removed 3 bases at V and 0 bases at J, leaving 7 bases unmatched. The CDR3 totals 18 residues. The V gene's germline CDR1 is SGDLS and CDR2 YYNGEE. The CDR3 sequence: CASSARTGEISGANVLTF. DNA of the CDR3: TGTGCCAGCAGCGCCCGGACAGGGGAGATCTCTGGGGCCAACGTCCTGACTTTC.

This clone was seen only once. This chain links TRBV5-1 with TRBJ2-7; 12 nucleotides match TRBD2. The length of the CDR3 is 15 residues. Germline CDR1 and CDR2: SGHRS and YFSETQ. The trim removed 4 bases at V and 2 bases at J, leaving 4 bases unmatched. Here the CDR3 DNA reads TGCGCCAGCAGCAATCCTAGCGGGGGGGCCTACGAGCAGTACTTC. This sequence encodes CASSNPSGGAYEQYF.

J is TRBJ2-7 and V is TRBV15; D ambiguous. The CDR3 contains 15 residues. Trimming took off 0 bases at V and 0 bases at J, with 9 bases between the two ends. Germline V gene sequence: CDR1 LNHNV, CDR2 YYDKDF (reference sequence). In DNA form, the CDR3 reads TGTGCCACCAGCAGAGATGCTACCTACTCCTACGAGCAGTACTTC. Residues: CATSRDATYSYEQYF. Full variable domain (outside the CDR3, taken from reference TRBV15 and TRBJ2-7): DAMVIQNPRYQVTQFGKPVTLSCSQTLNHNVMYWYQQKSSQAPKLLFHYYDKDFNNEADTPDNFQSRRPNTSFCFLDIRSPGLGDTAMYLCATSRDATYSYEQYFGPGTRLTVT.

CDR3 in DNA: TGTGCCAGCAGCTTCACTCTAGCGGGAGGAACCATTCAGTACTTC. Its protein is CASSFTLAGGTIQYF. The chain is built from TRBV5-4 and TRBJ2-4; 11 nucleotides align to TRBD2. The germline V gene encodes CDR1 SGHNT and CDR2 YYREEE (reference sequence). This CDR3 is 15 amino acids long. Trimming took 2 bases from V and 9 from J; bases not matched to a gene: 7.

V is TRBV18 and J is TRBJ1-4; D is ambiguous. The V end was cut by 4 bases, the J end by 3 bases, with 12 bases between. The CDR3 length is 15 residues. Germline V gene lookup returns CDR1 KGHSH and CDR2 LQKENI. This chain's CDR3 is CASSLSQKSNEKLFF. CDR3 DNA: TGTGCCAGCTCACTCTCACAAAAGTCTAATGAAAAACTGTTTTTT.

The chain uses TRBV3-1 (or the pseudogene TRBV3-2) and TRBJ2-1; D gene uncertain. This CDR3 has 18 amino acids. The germline gives CDR1 LGHDT, CDR2 YNNKEL (reference sequence). Trimming removed 0 bases from V and 0 bases from J, with 15 bases in between. The CDR3 coding sequence is TGTGCCAGCAGCCAAGATCCCTCCCAGGTTAGCTCCTACAATGAGCAGTTCTTC. It yields the protein CASSQDPSQVSSYNEQFF.

CDR3 sequence (DNA): TGTGCCACTAGCGGGAGCAACTCCTACGAGCAGTACTTC. It is translated as CATSGSNSYEQYF. The genes are TRBV24-1 and TRBJ2-7; 9 bases fit TRBD2. The junction had 3 bases not matched to a gene; V was cut back by 10 bases and J by 0 bases. The CDR3 loop spans 13 amino acids. Germline V gives CDR1 KGHDR, CDR2 SFDVKD.

The CDR3 protein is CAISESASLETQYF. Written as DNA, the CDR3 is TGTGCCATCAGTGAGTCTGCTAGCTTAGAGACCCAGTACTTC. The chain combines TRBV10-3 with TRBJ2-5; D perhaps matches TRBD2 (5 bases). Germline lookup yields CDR1 ENHRY and CDR2 SYGVKD. With 0 bases removed from V and 4 bases from J, the gap between germline ends came to 9 bases. This CDR3 is built from 14 residues.